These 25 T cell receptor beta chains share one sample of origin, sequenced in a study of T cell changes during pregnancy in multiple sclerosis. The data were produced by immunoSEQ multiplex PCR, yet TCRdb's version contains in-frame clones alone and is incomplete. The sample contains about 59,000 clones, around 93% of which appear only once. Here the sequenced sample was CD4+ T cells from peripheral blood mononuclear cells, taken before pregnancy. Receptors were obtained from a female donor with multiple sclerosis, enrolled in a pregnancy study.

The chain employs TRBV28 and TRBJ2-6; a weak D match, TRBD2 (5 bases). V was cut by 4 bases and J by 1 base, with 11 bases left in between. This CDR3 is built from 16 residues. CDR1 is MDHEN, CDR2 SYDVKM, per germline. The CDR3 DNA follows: TGTGCCAGCAGTTGGGCCAGACTATCTGGGGCCAACGTCCTGACTTTC. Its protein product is CASSWARLSGANVLTF.

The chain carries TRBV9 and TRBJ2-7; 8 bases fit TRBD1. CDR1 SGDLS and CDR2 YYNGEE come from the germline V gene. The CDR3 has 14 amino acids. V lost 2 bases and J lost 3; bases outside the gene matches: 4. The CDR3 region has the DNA TGTGCCAGCAGCGTCGGACAGGGCTACTACGAGCAGTACTTC. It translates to CASSVGQGYYEQYF.

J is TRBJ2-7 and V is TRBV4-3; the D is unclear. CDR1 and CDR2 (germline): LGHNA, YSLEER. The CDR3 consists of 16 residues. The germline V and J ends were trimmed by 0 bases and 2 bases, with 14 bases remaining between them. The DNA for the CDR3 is TGCGCCAGCAGCCAAGACAAGTACTCGAGTACCTACGAGCAGTACTTC. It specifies CASSQDKYSSTYEQYF.

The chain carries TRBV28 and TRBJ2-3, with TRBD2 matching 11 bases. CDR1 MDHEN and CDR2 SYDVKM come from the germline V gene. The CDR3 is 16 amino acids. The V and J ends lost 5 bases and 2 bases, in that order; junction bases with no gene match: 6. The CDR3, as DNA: TGTGCCAGCAGTCTGACGACTAGCGGGACCACAGATACGCAGTATTTT. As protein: CASSLTTSGTTDTQYF.

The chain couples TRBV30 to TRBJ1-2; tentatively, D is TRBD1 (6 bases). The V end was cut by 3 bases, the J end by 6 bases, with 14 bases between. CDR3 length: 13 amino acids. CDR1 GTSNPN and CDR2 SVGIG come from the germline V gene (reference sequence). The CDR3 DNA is TGTGCCTGGAGGGGCAGGGGTATGAATGGCTACACCTTC. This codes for CAWRGRGMNGYTF.

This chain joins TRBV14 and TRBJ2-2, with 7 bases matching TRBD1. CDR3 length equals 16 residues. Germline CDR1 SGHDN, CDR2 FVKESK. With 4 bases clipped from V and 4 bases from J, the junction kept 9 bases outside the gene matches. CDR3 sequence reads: CASSRAGTELTGELFF. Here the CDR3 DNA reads TGTGCCAGCAGCCGAGCCGGGACAGAGCTCACCGGGGAGCTGTTTTTT.

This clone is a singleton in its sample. The DNA of the CDR3 is TGCGCCAGCAGCTCGACAGGGAGAACAGATACGCAGTATTTT. Translating gives CASSSTGRTDTQYF. V gene TRBV5-1 combines with J gene TRBJ2-3, with 7 positions matching TRBD1. Trimming cost V 3 bases and J 3 bases; bases outside gene matches: 4. The CDR3 totals 14 residues. The germline V gene has CDR1 SGHRS and CDR2 YFSETQ.

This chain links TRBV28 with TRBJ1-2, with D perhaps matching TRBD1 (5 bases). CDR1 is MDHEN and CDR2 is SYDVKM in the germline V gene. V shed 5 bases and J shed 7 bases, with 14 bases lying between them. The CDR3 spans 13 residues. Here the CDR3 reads CASSRGNRGGYTF. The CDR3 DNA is TGTGCCAGCAGTCGGGGGAATAGGGGTGGCTACACCTTC.

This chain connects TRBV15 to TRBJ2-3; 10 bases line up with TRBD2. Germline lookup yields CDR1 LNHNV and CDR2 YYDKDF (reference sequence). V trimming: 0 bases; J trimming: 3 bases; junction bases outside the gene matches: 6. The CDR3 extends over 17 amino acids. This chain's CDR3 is CATSRDPASGRTDTQYF. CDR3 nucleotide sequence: TGTGCCACCAGCAGAGATCCTGCTAGCGGGAGAACAGATACGCAGTATTTT.

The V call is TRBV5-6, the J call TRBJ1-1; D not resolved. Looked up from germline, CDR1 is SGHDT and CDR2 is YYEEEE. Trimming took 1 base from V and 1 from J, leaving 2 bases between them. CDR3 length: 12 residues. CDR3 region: CASSLRNTEAFF. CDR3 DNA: TGTGCCAGCAGCTTGCGGAACACTGAAGCTTTCTTT.

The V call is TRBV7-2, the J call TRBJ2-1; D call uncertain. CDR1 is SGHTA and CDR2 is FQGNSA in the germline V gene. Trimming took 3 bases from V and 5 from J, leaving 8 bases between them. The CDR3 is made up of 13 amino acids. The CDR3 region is CASSLLRDNEQFF. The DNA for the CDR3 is TGTGCCAGCAGCTTGCTGCGCGACAATGAGCAGTTCTTC. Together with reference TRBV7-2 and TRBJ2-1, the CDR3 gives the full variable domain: GAGVSQSPSNKVTEKGKDVELRCDPISGHTALYWYRQSLGQGLEFLIYFQGNSAPDKSGLPSDRFSAERTGGSVSTLTIQRTQQEDSAVYLCASSLLRDNEQFFGPGTRLTVL.

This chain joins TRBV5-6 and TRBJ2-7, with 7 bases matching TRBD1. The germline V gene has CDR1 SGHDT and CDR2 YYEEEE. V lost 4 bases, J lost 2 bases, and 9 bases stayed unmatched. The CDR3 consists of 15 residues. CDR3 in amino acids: CASSMTGLGTYEQYF. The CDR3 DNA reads TGTGCCAGCAGCATGACAGGGTTGGGAACCTACGAGCAGTACTTC.

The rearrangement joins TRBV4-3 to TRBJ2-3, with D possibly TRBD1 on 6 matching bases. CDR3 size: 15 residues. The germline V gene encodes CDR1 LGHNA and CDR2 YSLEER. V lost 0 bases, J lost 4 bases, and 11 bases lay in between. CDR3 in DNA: TGCGCCAGCAGCCAAGATTCACAGGGAGCAGATACGCAGTATTTT. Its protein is CASSQDSQGADTQYF.

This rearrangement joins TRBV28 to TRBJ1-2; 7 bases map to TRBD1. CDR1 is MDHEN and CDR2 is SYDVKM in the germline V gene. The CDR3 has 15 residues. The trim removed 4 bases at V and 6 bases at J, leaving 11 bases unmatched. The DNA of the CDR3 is TGTGCCAGCAGTTCCCTCCCCAGGGGACAGAATGGCTACACCTTC. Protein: CASSSLPRGQNGYTF.

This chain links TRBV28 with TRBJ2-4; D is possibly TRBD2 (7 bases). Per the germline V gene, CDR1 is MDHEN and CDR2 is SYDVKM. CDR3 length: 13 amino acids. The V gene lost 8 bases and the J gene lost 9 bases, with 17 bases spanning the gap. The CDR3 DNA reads TGTGCCAGCGCCTTGGGGGGGCAAGGCATTCAGTACTTC. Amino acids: CASALGGQGIQYF.

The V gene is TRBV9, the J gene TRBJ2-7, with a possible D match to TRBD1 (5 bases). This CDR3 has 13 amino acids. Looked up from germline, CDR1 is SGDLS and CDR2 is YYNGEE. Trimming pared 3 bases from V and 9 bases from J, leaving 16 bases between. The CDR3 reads CASSAEVDGAQYF. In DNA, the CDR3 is TGTGCCAGCAGCGCCGAGGTGGATGGGGCGCAGTACTTC.

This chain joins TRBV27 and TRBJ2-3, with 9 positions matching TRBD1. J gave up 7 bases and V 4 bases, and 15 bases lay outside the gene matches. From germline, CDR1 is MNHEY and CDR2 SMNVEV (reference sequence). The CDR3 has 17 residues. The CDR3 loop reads CASSSLSGTGKRNTQYF. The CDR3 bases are TGTGCCAGCAGTTCCCTCTCGGGGACAGGGAAGAGGAATACGCAGTATTTT.

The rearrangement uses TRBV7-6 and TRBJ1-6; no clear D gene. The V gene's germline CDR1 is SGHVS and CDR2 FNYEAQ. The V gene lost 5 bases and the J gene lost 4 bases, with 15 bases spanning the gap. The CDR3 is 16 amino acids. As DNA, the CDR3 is TGTGCCAGCAGCCCGGGGAGGCTTGATTATAATTCACCCCTCCACTTT. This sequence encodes CASSPGRLDYNSPLHF.

The CDR3 DNA is TGTGCCAGCAGCGGTAGACAGGGTTGGGGCAATGAGCAGTTCTTC. It translates to CASSGRQGWGNEQFF. This chain uses TRBV9 with TRBJ2-1, with 7 bases fitting TRBD1. The V and J ends lost 3 bases and 6 bases, in that order; junction bases with no gene match: 9. The germline CDR1 and CDR2 sequences are SGDLS and YYNGEE. This CDR3 is built from 15 residues.

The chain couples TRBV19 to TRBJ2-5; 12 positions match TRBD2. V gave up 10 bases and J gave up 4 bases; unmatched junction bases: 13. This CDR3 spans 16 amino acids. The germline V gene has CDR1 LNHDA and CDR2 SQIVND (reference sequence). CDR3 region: CATRTSGNSKGETQYF. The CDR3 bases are TGTGCCACCAGGACTAGCGGGAACTCAAAGGGAGAGACCCAGTACTTC.

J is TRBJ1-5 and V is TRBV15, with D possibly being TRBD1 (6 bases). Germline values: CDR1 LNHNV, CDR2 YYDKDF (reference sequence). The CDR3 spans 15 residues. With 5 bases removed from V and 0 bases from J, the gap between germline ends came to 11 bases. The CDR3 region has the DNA TGTGCCACCAGCGCCACAGGGTATAGCAATCAGCCCCAGCATTTT. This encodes CATSATGYSNQPQHF.

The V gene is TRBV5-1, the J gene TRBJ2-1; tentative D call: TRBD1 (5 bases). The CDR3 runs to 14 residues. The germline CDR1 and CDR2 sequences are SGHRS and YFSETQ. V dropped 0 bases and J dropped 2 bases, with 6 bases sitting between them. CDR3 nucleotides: TGCGCCAGCAGCTTGGGACAGACCTACAATGAGCAGTTCTTC. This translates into CASSLGQTYNEQFF.

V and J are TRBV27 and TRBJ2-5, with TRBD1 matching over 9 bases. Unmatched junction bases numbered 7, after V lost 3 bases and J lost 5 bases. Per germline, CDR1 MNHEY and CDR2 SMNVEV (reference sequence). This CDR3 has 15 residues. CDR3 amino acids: CASSLYLGQGETQYF. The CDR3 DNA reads TGTGCCAGCAGTTTGTATCTGGGACAGGGTGAGACCCAGTACTTC.

The CDR3 sequence: CASSNRDRGLVQYF. CDR3 coding DNA: TGTGCCAGCAGCAACCGGGACAGGGGGCTAGTGCAGTACTTC. The chain joins TRBV21-1 to TRBJ2-7; TRBD1 is taken as the D call from the table, unchecked against the DNA. TRBV21-1 has pseudogene status. The CDR3 is 14 residues long.

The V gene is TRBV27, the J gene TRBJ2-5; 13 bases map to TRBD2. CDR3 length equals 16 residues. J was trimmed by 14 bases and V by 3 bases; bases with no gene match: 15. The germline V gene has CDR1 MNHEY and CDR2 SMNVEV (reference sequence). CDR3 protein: CASSFLQLAGGPVLYF. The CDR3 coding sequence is TGTGCCAGCAGTTTCCTACAACTAGCGGGAGGGCCCGTTTTATACTTC.